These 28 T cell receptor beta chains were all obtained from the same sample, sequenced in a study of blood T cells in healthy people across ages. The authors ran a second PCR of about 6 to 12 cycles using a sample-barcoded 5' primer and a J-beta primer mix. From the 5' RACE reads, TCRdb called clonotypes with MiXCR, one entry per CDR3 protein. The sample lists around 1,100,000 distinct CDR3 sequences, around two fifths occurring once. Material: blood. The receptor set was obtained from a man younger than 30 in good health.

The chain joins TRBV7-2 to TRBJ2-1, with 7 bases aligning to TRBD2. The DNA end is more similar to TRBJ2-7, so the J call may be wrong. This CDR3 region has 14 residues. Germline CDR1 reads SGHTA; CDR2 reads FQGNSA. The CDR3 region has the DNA TGTGCCAGCACCGTGGGGAGGGGTGGCAATGAGCAGTACTTC. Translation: CASTVGRGGNEQYF.

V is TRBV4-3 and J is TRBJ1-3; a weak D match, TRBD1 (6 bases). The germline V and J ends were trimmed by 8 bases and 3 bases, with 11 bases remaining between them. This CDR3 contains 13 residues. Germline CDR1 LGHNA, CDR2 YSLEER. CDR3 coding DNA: TGCGCCAGCTCACAGGGAGTTGGAAACACCATATATTTT. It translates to CASSQGVGNTIYF.

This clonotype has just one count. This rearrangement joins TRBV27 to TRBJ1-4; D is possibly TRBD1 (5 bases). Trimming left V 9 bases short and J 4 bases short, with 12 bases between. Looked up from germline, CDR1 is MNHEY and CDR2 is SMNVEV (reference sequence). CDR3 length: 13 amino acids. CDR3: CASKKGYNEKLFF. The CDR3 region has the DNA TGTGCCAGTAAGAAGGGGTATAATGAAAAACTGTTTTTT.

The CDR3 sequence is CASSLSRDRGPDTQYF. CDR3 nucleotides: TGTGCCAGCTCACTAAGCCGGGACAGGGGACCAGATACGCAGTATTTT. The rearrangement joins TRBV18 to TRBJ2-3, with TRBD1 matching over 10 bases. CDR3 length: 16 amino acids. Germline V CDR1 and CDR2: KGHSH, LQKENI. Losses at the gene ends were 4 bases for V and 4 bases for J; bases not matched to a gene: 8.

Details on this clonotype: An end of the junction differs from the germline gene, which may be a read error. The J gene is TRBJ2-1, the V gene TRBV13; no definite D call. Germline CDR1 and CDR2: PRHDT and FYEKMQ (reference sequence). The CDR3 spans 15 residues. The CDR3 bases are TGTGCCAGCAGCCCAAGAAGGCTAGGGTACAAGGAGCAGTTCTTC. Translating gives CASSPRRLGYKEQFF.

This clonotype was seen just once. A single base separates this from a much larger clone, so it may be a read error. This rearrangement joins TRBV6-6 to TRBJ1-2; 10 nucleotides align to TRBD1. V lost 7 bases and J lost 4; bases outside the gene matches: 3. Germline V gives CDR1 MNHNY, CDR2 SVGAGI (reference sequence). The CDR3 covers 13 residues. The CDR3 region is CASTDRGSYGYTF. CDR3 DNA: TGTGCCAGCACGGACAGGGGGAGCTATGGCTACACCTTC.

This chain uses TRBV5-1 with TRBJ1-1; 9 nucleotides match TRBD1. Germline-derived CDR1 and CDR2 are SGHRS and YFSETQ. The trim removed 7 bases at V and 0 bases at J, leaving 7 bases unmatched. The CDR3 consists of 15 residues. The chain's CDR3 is CASLGQGLMNTEAFF. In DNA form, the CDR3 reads TGCGCCAGCCTAGGACAGGGGCTTATGAACACTGAAGCTTTCTTT.

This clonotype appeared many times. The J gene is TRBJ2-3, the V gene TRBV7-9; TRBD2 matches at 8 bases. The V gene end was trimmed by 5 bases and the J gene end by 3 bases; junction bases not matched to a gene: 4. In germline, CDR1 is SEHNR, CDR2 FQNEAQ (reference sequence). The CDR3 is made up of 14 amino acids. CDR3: CASSPGGGTDTQYF. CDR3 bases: TGTGCCAGCAGCCCGGGAGGGGGTACAGATACGCAGTATTTT.

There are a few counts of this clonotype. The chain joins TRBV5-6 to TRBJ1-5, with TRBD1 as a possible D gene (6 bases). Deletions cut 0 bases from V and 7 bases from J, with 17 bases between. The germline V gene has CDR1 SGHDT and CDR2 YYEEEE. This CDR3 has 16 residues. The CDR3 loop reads CASSLDGGGSGQPQHF. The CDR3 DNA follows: TGTGCCAGCAGCTTGGATGGCGGGGGCTCGGGGCAGCCCCAGCATTTT.

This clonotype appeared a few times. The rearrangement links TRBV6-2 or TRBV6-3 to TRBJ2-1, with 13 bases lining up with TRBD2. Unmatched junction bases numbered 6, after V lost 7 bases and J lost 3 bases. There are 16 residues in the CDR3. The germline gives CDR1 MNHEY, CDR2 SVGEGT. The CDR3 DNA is TGTGCCAGCACCGACGGACTAGCGGGGGACTACAATGAGCAGTTCTTC. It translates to CASTDGLAGDYNEQFF.

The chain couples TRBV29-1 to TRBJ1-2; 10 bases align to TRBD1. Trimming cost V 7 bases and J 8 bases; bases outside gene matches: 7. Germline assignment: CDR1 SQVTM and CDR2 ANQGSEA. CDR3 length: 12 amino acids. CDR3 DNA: TGCAGCGGGGTAGACAGGGGGCTCGGCTACACCTTC. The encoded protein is CSGVDRGLGYTF.

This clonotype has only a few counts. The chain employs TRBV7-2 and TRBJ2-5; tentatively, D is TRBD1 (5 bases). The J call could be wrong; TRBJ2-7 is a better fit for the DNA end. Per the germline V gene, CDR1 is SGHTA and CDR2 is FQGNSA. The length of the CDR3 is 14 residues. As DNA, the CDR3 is TGTGCCAGCAGCCAACTGACAGTGGACTACGAGCAGTACTTC. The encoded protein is CASSQLTVDYEQYF.

CDR3 loop: CASRSGLAGVAEQFF. The CDR3 bases are TGTGCCAGCAGGTCGGGACTAGCGGGGGTGGCTGAGCAGTTCTTC. This chain joins TRBV12-3 or TRBV12-4 and TRBJ2-1; 14 nucleotides agree with TRBD2. V lost 6 bases to trimming and J lost 9 bases; unmatched junction nucleotides: 7. The CDR3 is 15 amino acids.

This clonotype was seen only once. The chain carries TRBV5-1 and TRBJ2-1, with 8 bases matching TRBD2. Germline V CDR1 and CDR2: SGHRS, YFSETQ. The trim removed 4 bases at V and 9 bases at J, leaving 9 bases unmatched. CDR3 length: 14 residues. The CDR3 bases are TGCGCCAGCAGCCCAGCGGGGGACCCAGCTGAGCAGTTCTTC. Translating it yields CASSPAGDPAEQFF.

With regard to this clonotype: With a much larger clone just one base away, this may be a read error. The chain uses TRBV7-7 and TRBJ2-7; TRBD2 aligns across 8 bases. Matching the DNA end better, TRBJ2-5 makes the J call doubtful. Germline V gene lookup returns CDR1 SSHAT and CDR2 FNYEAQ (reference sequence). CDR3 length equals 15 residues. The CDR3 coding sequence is TGTACTAGCAGCTTAGCGGGGAGTACTCAAGAGACCCAGTACTTC. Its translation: CTSSLAGSTQETQYF.

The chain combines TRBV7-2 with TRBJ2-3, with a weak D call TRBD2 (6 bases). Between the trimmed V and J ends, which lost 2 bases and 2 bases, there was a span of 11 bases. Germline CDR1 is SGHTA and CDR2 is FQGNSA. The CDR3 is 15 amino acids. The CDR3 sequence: CASSLMAGITDTQYF. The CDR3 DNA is TGTGCCAGCAGCTTAATGGCGGGGATCACAGATACGCAGTATTTT.

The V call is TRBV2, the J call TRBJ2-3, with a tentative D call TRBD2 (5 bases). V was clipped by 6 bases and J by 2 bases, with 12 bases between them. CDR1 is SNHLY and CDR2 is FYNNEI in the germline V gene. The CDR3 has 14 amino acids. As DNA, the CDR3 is TGTGCCAGCAGCCAGGAGGTAGCCACAGATACGCAGTATTTT. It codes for CASSQEVATDTQYF.

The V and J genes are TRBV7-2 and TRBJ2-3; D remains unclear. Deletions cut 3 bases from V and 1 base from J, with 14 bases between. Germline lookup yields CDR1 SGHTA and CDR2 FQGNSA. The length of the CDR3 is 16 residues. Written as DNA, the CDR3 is TGTGCCAGCAGCTTGATCGGACGGGCTGGCACAGATACGCAGTATTTT. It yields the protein CASSLIGRAGTDTQYF.

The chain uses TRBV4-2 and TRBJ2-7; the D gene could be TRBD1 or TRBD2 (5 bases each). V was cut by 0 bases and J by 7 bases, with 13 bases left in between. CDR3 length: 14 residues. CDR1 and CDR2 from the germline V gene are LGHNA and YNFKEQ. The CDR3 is CASSQEGTRNEQYF. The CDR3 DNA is TGTGCCAGCAGCCAAGAAGGGACCCGCAATGAGCAGTACTTC.

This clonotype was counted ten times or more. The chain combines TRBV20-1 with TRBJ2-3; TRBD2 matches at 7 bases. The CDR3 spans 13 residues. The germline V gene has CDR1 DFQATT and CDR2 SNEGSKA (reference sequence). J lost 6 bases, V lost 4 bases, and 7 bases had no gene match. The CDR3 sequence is CSATRTSADTQYF. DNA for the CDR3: TGCAGTGCTACGAGAACTAGCGCGGATACGCAGTATTTT.

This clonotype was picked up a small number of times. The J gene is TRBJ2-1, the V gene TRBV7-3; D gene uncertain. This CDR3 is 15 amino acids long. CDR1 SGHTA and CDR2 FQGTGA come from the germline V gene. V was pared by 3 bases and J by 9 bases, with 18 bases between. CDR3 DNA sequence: TGTGCCAGCAGCTTCGAACCGGGCCCATCCGCTGAGCAGTTCTTC. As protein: CASSFEPGPSAEQFF.

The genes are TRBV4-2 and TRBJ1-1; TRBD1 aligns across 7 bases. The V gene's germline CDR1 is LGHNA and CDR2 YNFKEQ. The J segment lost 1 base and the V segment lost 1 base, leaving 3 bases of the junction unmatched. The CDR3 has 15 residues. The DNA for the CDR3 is TGTGCCAGCAGCCAAGCCGACAGGGAGAACACTGAAGCTTTCTTT. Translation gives CASSQADRENTEAFF.

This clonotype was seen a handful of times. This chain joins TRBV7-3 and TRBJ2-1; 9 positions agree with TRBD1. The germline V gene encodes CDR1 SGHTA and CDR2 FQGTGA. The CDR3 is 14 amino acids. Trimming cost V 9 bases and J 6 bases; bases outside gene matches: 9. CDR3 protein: CASPTGGSTNEQFF. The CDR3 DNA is TGTGCCAGTCCAACAGGGGGCTCTACCAATGAGCAGTTCTTC.

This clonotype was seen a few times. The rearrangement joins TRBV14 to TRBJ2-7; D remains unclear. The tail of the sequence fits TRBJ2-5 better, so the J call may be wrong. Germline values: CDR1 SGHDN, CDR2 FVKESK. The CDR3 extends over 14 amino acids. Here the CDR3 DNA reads TGTGCCAGCAGCCAAGGTTGGGGTAGTGAGACCCAGTACTTC. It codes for CASSQGWGSETQYF.

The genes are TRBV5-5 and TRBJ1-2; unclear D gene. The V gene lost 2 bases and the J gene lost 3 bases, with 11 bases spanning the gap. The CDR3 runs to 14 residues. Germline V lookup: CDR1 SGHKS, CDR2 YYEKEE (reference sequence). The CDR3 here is CASSFQFVDYGYTF. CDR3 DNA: TGTGCCAGCAGCTTCCAATTTGTCGACTATGGCTACACCTTC.

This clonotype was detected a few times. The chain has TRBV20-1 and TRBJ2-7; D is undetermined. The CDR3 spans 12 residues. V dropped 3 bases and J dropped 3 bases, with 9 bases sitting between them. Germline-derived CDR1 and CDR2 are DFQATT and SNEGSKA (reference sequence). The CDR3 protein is CSASVDRYEQYF. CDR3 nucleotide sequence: TGCAGTGCTAGTGTGGACCGCTACGAGCAGTACTTC.

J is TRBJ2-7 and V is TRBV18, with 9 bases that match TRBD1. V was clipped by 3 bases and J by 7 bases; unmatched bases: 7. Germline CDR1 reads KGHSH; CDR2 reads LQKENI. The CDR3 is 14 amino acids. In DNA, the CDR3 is TGTGCCAGCTCACCGGGACAGGGATCGAGTGAGCAGTACTTC. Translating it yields CASSPGQGSSEQYF.

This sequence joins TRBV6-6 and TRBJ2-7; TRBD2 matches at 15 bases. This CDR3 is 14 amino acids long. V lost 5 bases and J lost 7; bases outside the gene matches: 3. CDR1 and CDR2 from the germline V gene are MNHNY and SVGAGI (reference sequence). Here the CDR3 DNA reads TGTGCCAGCAGTGGGGGGACTAGCGGGAGGGAGCAGTACTTC. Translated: CASSGGTSGREQYF.